These 21 T cell receptor beta chains came from one sample sequenced in a study of tumor-infiltrating T cells and Merkel cell polyomavirus. Overall study: The study examined CD8+ T cells specific for the Merkel cell polyomavirus KLL epitope.

All patients' tumors stained robustly positive for Merkel cell polyomavirus Large T antigen by immunohistochemistry. Sequencing used immunoSEQ multiplex PCR; TCRdb keeps in-frame clones, though not all of them. The sample holds around 25,000 clones, about 85% seen once. The sample was lymph node tissue. These receptors were taken from a man aged 45-65 years with Merkel cell carcinoma.

This sequence joins TRBV5-4 and TRBJ2-1, with TRBD2 as a possible D gene (6 bases). The CDR3 length is 15 residues. Germline V gene data show CDR1 as SGHNT and CDR2 as YYREEE (reference sequence). Between the trimmed V and J ends, which lost 4 bases and 2 bases, there was a span of 13 bases. The CDR3 spells CASSPGTGAYNEQFF. The DNA for the CDR3 is TGTGCCAGCAGCCCAGGGACTGGAGCCTACAATGAGCAGTTCTTC.

V usage is TRBV6-5 and J usage is TRBJ1-5, with 7 positions matching TRBD1. Trimming at V came to 8 bases and at J to 6 bases, leaving 7 bases not matched to a gene. Germline V gene data show CDR1 as MNHEY and CDR2 as SVGAGI. CDR3 length: 13 amino acids. CDR3 bases: TGTGCCAGCCGACAGGGAACGGGTCAGCCCCAGCATTTT. Amino acid sequence: CASRQGTGQPQHF.

V usage is TRBV30 and J usage is TRBJ2-3, with 7 bases aligning to TRBD2. The CDR3 has 14 residues. CDR1 and CDR2 (germline): GTSNPN, SVGIG (reference sequence). V lost 3 bases and J lost 3; bases outside the gene matches: 6. CDR3 sequence (DNA): TGTGCCTGGAGGGGTAGCGGGCTGACAGATACGCAGTATTTT. Its translation is CAWRGSGLTDTQYF.

The chain couples TRBV30 to TRBJ2-1, with 9 bases matching TRBD1. The CDR3 consists of 15 residues. CDR1 is GTSNPN, CDR2 SVGIG, per germline (reference sequence). The junction had 11 bases not matched to a gene; V was cut back by 8 bases and J by 3 bases. CDR3 sequence reads: CAGNIGTGIYNEQFF. The CDR3 nucleotides are TGTGCCGGGAATATCGGGACAGGGATCTACAATGAGCAGTTCTTC.

The genes are TRBV5-1 and TRBJ2-5; 7 bases fit TRBD1. The CDR3 is made up of 14 amino acids. Germline trimming cut 0 bases from V and 2 bases from J; bases unmatched to any gene: 1. Germline assignment: CDR1 SGHRS and CDR2 YFSETQ. The CDR3 reads CASSLGDRQETQYF. The CDR3 bases are TGCGCCAGCAGCTTGGGGGACAGACAAGAGACCCAGTACTTC.

The chain has TRBV6-1 and TRBJ2-7; D not certain. The CDR3 sequence is 12 residues long. V dropped 5 bases and J dropped 3 bases, with 8 bases sitting between them. Looked up from germline, CDR1 is MNHNS and CDR2 is SASEGT. CDR3 in amino acids: CASSPDHYEQYF. The CDR3 DNA follows: TGTGCCAGCAGTCCAGATCACTACGAGCAGTACTTC.

This sequence joins TRBV27 and TRBJ1-6; perhaps TRBD1 as D (6 bases). The CDR3 runs 15 residues. V dropped 0 bases and J dropped 7 bases, with 10 bases sitting between them. Germline V lookup: CDR1 MNHEY, CDR2 SMNVEV (reference sequence). The CDR3 coding sequence is TGTGCCAGCAGTTTATCTCGACAGGAAAATTCACCCCTCCACTTT. Its protein product is CASSLSRQENSPLHF.

The CDR3 DNA follows: TGTGCCAGCACCCTCGCAGGGGACACCGCTTACAATGAGCAGTTCTTC. Protein product: CASTLAGDTAYNEQFF. The J gene is TRBJ2-1, the V gene TRBV28; weak D call: TRBD1 (6 bases). Germline V gene lookup returns CDR1 MDHEN and CDR2 SYDVKM. This CDR3 contains 16 residues. The germline V and J ends were trimmed by 7 bases and 4 bases, with 20 bases remaining between them.

This clone showed up just once. CDR3 region: CASSRRDTLETQYF. For the CDR3, the DNA is TGTGCCAGCAGCCGTCGGGACACTCTGGAGACCCAGTACTTC. The chain is built from TRBV7-8 and TRBJ2-5; the D gene is possibly TRBD1 (6 bases). V was pared by 5 bases and J by 5 bases, with 15 bases between. CDR1 and CDR2 (germline): SGHVS, FQNEAQ. There are 14 residues in the CDR3.

The chain joins TRBV19 to TRBJ1-1, with 11 bases that match TRBD1. V was clipped by 4 bases and J by 5 bases; unmatched bases: 15. Germline V CDR1 and CDR2: LNHDA, SQIVND (reference sequence). The CDR3 covers 18 residues. CDR3 nucleotide sequence: TGTGCCAGTAGTAGCTTAAGGACAGGGGGCCCTAGAGGGACTGAAGCTTTCTTT. Protein: CASSSLRTGGPRGTEAFF.

V is TRBV15 and J is TRBJ2-1; 9 bases are a match to TRBD2. This CDR3 has 17 residues. The germline V gene has CDR1 LNHNV and CDR2 YYDKDF (reference sequence). Trimming removed 1 base from V and 3 bases from J; junction bases left unmatched: 7. The CDR3 spells CATSRGEGLAYYNEQFF. CDR3 DNA sequence: TGTGCCACCAGCAGAGGTGAGGGACTAGCATACTACAATGAGCAGTTCTTC.

This clone occurred a few times. The rearrangement joins TRBV6-5 to TRBJ1-2; no clear D. The V gene lost 0 bases and the J gene lost 3 bases, with 11 bases spanning the gap. This CDR3 is 15 amino acids long. In germline, CDR1 is MNHEY, CDR2 SVGAGI. In DNA form, the CDR3 reads TGTGCCAGCAGTTACTCGAGCGGGTTATACTATGGCTACACCTTC. It is translated as CASSYSSGLYYGYTF.

V gene TRBV30 combines with J gene TRBJ1-1; TRBD1 might be the D (5 bases). Germline CDR1 GTSNPN, CDR2 SVGIG (reference sequence). V lost 7 bases to trimming and J lost 4 bases, with 13 bases between them. The CDR3 has 12 residues. CDR3 sequence (DNA): TGTGCCTTGAGCGGGGGTGGCACTGAAGCTTTCTTT. This encodes CALSGGGTEAFF.

The V call is TRBV11-2, the J call TRBJ2-5; 7 bases map to TRBD1. Germline trimming cut 4 bases from V and 5 bases from J; bases unmatched to any gene: 10. This CDR3 region has 15 residues. The germline CDR1 and CDR2 sequences are SGHAT and FQNNGV. For the CDR3, the DNA is TGTGCCAGCAGCTCGACAGGGAATCGTGGGGAGACCCAGTACTTC. Translating gives CASSSTGNRGETQYF.

In this sample, this clone turned up once. CDR3 sequence reads: CASSIPNPGTIYF. CDR3 bases: TGTGCCAGCAGCATACCTAACCCCGGGACCATATATTTT. The genes are TRBV11-2 and TRBJ1-3; no firm D call. The CDR3 is 13 amino acids. CDR1 and CDR2 (germline): SGHAT, FQNNGV. The V and J ends lost 5 bases and 10 bases respectively, with 15 bases between them.

The V and J genes are TRBV5-1 and TRBJ2-7; the match to TRBD2 covers 10 bases. The V gene end was trimmed by 0 bases and the J gene end by 0 bases; junction bases not matched to a gene: 3. From germline, CDR1 is SGHRS and CDR2 YFSETQ. This CDR3 has 16 residues. The CDR3 reads CASSLAGTSDSYEQYF. The CDR3 nucleotides are TGCGCCAGCAGCTTGGCCGGGACTAGCGACTCCTACGAGCAGTACTTC.

The V gene is TRBV12-5, the J gene TRBJ2-2; 10 nucleotides agree with TRBD1. The CDR3 length is 15 residues. Germline V gene data show CDR1 as LGHNT and CDR2 as FRNRAP. V gave up 5 bases and J gave up 6 bases; unmatched junction bases: 6. The DNA for the CDR3 is TGTGCTAGTGGTATGGGACAGGGGTCGGCCGGGGAGCTGTTTTTT. Protein product: CASGMGQGSAGELFF.

This chain connects TRBV9 to TRBJ1-1; D is possibly TRBD1 (6 bases). The germline V gene has CDR1 SGDLS and CDR2 YYNGEE. Deletions cut 0 bases from V and 0 bases from J, with 9 bases between. The CDR3 spans 15 residues. The CDR3 loop is CASSVVTGMNTEAFF. Written as DNA, the CDR3 is TGTGCCAGCAGCGTAGTAACAGGGATGAACACTGAAGCTTTCTTT.

This chain connects TRBV6-1 to TRBJ2-7; a possible D gene is TRBD1 (6 bases). Germline CDR1 reads MNHNS; CDR2 reads SASEGT. The CDR3 loop spans 15 amino acids. V lost 3 bases and J lost 3, with 15 bases in between. CDR3 in amino acids: CASSEGRGVLYEQYF. In DNA, the CDR3 is TGTGCCAGCAGTGAGGGCAGGGGAGTACTCTACGAGCAGTACTTC.

V is TRBV2 and J is TRBJ1-5; 7 nucleotides agree with TRBD1. Trimming took 4 bases from V and 2 from J; bases not matched to a gene: 2. From germline, CDR1 is SNHLY and CDR2 FYNNEI. The CDR3 runs 14 residues. The CDR3 here is CASSVDRRNQPQHF. The CDR3 DNA reads as TGTGCCAGCAGTGTGGACAGGCGCAATCAGCCCCAGCATTTT.

The V call is TRBV28, the J call TRBJ1-1, with a weak D call TRBD1 (6 bases). Germline-derived CDR1 and CDR2 are MDHEN and SYDVKM. CDR3 length: 15 amino acids. V was clipped by 4 bases and J by 0 bases, with 12 bases between them. The CDR3 DNA reads as TGTGCCAGCAGTTCCCTGGGACAAGTGAACACTGAAGCTTTCTTT. Protein: CASSSLGQVNTEAFF.